This T cell receptor beta chain was captured by sequencing in a study of low-dose radiotherapy and immunotherapy resistance in tumors. Whole-study context: Participants in Cohort 1 were administered 0.5 Gy per fraction at 2-week intervals, to a cumulative dose of 6.5 Gy. Cohort 2's total reached 13 Gy over 26 weeks, at 1 Gy per fraction every two weeks. Intravenous nivolumab 240 mg every two weeks plus ipilimumab 1 mg/kg every six weeks was given to patients. Aspirin was administered orally at 300 mg daily for four cycles, commencing on cycle 1 day 1.

Regarding time point: before trial treatment. This clonotype came up many times. CDR3 length equals 14 residues. The V end lost 6 bases, the J end lost 2 bases, and 14 bases lay between the germline ends. Germline lookup yields CDR1 SGHTA and CDR2 FQGNSA. Covering alpha and beta chains, TRAV- and TRBV-specific primers were used for the first-strand cDNA. TCR amplification involved 20 PCR cycles with a constant-region primer and V-primer adapter. TCRdb analysed the reads with MiXCR anew, one entry per CDR3 protein. The sample holds some 88,000 distinct CDR3 sequences, more than 8% seen once. The chain carries TRBV7-2 and TRBJ2-7; D is unresolved. The sequence derives from a male donor with prostate cancer. The specimen was PBMCs, collected before treatment. The CDR3 here is CASSVRREAYEQYF. The CDR3 coding sequence is TGTGCCAGCAGTGTTCGCCGCGAGGCCTACGAGCAGTACTTC.